This record concerns one T cell receptor (beta chain) sequence. Its antigen remains unidentified. One end of the junction fails to match germline, which may point to a read error. This entry comes from a study of shared clonotypes between healthy human individuals. Overall study results and limits: Compared with memory subsets, naive subsets generally had larger estimated richness.

Clones were sequenced by immunoSEQ multiplex PCR, and TCRdb holds only the in-frame ones, with some missing. The sample has under 1,100,000 clones; 70% to 80% are singletons. The CDR3 length is 12 residues. The germline V gene encodes CDR1 MNHNS and CDR2 SASEGT. The specimen was memory CD4+ T cells sorted from blood. Subset denoted: CD45RA-negative fraction. The sequence came from a man aged 18 to 35 in good health. The V and J genes are TRBV6-1 and TRBJ1-2, with D possibly TRBD1 on 5 matching bases. CDR3 in amino acids: CASRVTGGLAAF. The CDR3 region has the DNA TGTGCCAGCAGGGTCACCGGGGGTTTGGCGGCCTTC.